Presented here are 6 T cell receptor beta chains from one specimen sequenced in a study of T cells in localized non-small cell lung cancer. The assay was immunoSEQ multiplex PCR, and TCRdb's table has in-frame clones only and misses some. The repertoire holds 100,000 to 150,000 clones, 89% seen once, with around 1.7% in the top ten. Here the sequenced sample was peripheral blood, taken before any cancer treatment. These receptors originate from a female donor at least 60 years old with stage I lung adenocarcinoma.

This chain links TRBV4-1 with TRBJ2-3; D gene unclear. V lost 2 bases and J lost 0, with 18 bases in between. The germline gives CDR1 MGHRA, CDR2 YSYEKL. The CDR3 consists of 18 residues. The CDR3 DNA is TGCGCCAGCAGCCAAAAGCCGCCCTCCCGCGGTAGCACAGATACGCAGTATTTT. Translating it yields CASSQKPPSRGSTDTQYF.

The rearrangement links TRBV12-2 to TRBJ2-2; the table gives TRBD2 as D, unverified against the DNA. TRBV12-2 is a documented pseudogene. This CDR3 comprises 16 residues. The CDR3 nucleotides are TGTGCAAGTCGCTTATTTGCGGCCTCGGTTACCGGGGAGCTGTTTTTT. This codes for CASRLFAASVTGELFF.

The chain links TRBV5-1 to TRBJ2-7; 8 positions match TRBD2. The CDR3 runs to 14 residues. With 4 bases clipped from V and 2 bases from J, the junction kept 5 bases outside the gene matches. Germline loops: CDR1 SGHRS, CDR2 YFSETQ. CDR3 DNA sequence: TGCGCCAGCAGCCGGGAGGGGCAGGCCTACGAGCAGTACTTC. This translates into CASSREGQAYEQYF. Full variable domain (rest looked up from reference TRBV5-1 and TRBJ2-7): KAGVTQTPRYLIKTRGQQVTLSCSPISGHRSVSWYQQTPGQGLQFLFEYFSETQRNKGNFPGRFSGRQFSNSRSEMNVSTLELGDSALYLCASSREGQAYEQYFGPGTRLTVT.

This chain joins TRBV28 and TRBJ2-6; D is unclear. This CDR3 comprises 15 residues. The ends were cut back, 5 bases at V and 4 bases at J, with 12 bases in the middle. Per germline, CDR1 MDHEN and CDR2 SYDVKM. The CDR3 is CASSLDGPGANVLTF. The CDR3 nucleotides read TGTGCCAGCAGTCTCGACGGGCCCGGGGCCAACGTCCTGACTTTC.

The rearrangement uses TRBV18 and TRBJ2-1; 9 positions match TRBD2. There are 15 residues in the CDR3. Losses at the gene ends were 2 bases for V and 10 bases for J; bases not matched to a gene: 9. The V gene's germline CDR1 is KGHSH and CDR2 LQKENI. The CDR3 bases are TGTGCCAGCTCACCAGTTCGACTAGCGGCTGTGGAGCAGTTCTTC. Its translation is CASSPVRLAAVEQFF.

This chain links TRBV15 with TRBJ2-7, with D unclear. V was clipped by 3 bases and J by 3 bases, with 9 bases between them. Per the germline V gene, CDR1 is LNHNV and CDR2 is YYDKDF (reference sequence). The CDR3 runs to 13 residues. The CDR3, as DNA: TGTGCCACCAGCAGCAATTGGGGCTACGAGCAGTACTTC. As protein: CATSSNWGYEQYF. Combining the CDR3 with reference TRBV15 and TRBJ2-7 gives the whole variable domain DAMVIQNPRYQVTQFGKPVTLSCSQTLNHNVMYWYQQKSSQAPKLLFHYYDKDFNNEADTPDNFQSRRPNTSFCFLDIRSPGLGDTAMYLCATSSNWGYEQYFGPGTRLTVT.